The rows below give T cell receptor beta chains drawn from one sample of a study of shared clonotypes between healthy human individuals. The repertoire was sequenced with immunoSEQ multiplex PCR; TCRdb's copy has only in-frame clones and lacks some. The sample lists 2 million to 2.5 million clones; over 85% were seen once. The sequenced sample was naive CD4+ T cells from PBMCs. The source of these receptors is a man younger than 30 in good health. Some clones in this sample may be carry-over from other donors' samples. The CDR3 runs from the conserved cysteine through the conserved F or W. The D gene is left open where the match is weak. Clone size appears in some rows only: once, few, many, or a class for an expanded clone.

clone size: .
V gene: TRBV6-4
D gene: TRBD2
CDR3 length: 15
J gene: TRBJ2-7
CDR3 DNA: TGTGCCAGCAGCCGCGATGGGGGGGGAACCTACGAGCAGTACTTC
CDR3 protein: CASSRDGGGTYEQYF

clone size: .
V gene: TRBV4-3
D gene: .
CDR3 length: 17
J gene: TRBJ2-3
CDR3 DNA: TGCGCCAGCAGCCAGGGATTACAGAGCGGGAGCACAGATACGCAGTATTTT
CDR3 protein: CASSQGLQSGSTDTQYF

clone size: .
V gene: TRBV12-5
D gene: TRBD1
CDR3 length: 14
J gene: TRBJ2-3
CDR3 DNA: TGTGCTAGTGGTTTGGGAGCCAGGGGGGATACGCAGTATTTT
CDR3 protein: CASGLGARGDTQYF

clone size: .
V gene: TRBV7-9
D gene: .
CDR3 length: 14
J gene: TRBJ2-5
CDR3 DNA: TGTGCCAGCAGCCGCGTGTGGGGTCAAGAGACCCAGTACTTC
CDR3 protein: CASSRVWGQETQYF

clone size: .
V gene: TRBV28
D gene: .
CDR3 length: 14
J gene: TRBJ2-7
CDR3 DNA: TGTGCCAGCAGCGTAGACAGAAGCTCCTACGAGCAGTACTTC
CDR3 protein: CASSVDRSSYEQYF

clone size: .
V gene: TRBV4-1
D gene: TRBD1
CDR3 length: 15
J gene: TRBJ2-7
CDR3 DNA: TGCGCCAGCAACCCCGGGGCAGGGGGCAGGGACGAGCAGTACTTC
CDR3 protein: CASNPGAGGRDEQYF

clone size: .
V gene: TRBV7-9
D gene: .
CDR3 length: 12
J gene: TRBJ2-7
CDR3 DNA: TGTGCCAGCAGTCAAGGGTTCTACGAGCAGTACTTC
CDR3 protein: CASSQGFYEQYF

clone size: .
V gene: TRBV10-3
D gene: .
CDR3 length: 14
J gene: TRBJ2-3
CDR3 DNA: TGTGCCATCGGGCCCCTGGGTGGGACAGATACGCAGTATTTT
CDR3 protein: CAIGPLGGTDTQYF

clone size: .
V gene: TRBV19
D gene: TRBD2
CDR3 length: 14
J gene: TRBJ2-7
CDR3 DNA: TGTGCCAGTAGTAGACTAGCGGGATCCGACGAGCAGTACTTC
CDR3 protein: CASSRLAGSDEQYF

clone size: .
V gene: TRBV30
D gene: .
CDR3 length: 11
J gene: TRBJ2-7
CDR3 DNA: TGTGCCTGGCGCTCCCGGGACGAGCAGTACTTC
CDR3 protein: CAWRSRDEQYF

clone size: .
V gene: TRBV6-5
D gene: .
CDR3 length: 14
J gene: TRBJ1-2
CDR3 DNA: TGTGCCAGCAGTTACATGGGCAGCAACTATGGCTACACCTTC
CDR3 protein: CASSYMGSNYGYTF

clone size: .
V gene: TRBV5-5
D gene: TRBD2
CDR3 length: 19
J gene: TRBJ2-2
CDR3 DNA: TGTGCCAGCAGCTTGGGAAGGCGACTAGCGGGAGGGGACACCGGGGAGCTGTTTTTT
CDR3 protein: CASSLGRRLAGGDTGELFF

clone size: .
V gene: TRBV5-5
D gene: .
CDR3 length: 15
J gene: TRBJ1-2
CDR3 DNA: TGTGCCAGCAGCTTGGCCGGGAGAGGAGCCTATGGCTACACCTTC
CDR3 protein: CASSLAGRGAYGYTF

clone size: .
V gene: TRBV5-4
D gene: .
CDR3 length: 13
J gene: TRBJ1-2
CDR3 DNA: TGTGCCAGCAGCCAGACCGACGTACCCGGCTACACCTTC
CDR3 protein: CASSQTDVPGYTF

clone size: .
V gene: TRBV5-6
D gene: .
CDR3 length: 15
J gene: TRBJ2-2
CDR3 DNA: TGTGCCAGCAGCTTGGGGGCAGGCATTACCGGGGAGCTGTTTTTT
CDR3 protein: CASSLGAGITGELFF

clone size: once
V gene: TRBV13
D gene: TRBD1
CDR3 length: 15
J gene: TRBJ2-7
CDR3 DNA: TGTGCCAGCAGCTTAGTAGGGACAGGCTCCTACGAGCAGTACTTC
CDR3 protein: CASSLVGTGSYEQYF

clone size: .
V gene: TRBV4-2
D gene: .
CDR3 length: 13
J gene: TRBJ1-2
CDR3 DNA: TGTGCCAGCAGCCAGGGCAGGCTCTATGGCTACACCTTC
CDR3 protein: CASSQGRLYGYTF

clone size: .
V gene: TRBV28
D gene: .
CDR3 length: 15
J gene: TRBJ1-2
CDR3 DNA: TGTGCCAGCAGCCTGCCCACGGCAAACTCCTATGGCTACACCTTC
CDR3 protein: CASSLPTANSYGYTF

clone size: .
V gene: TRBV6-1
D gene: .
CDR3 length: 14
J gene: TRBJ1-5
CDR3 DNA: TGTGCCAGCAGTGAAATCGGTCGAAATCAGCCCCAGCATTTT
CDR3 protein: CASSEIGRNQPQHF

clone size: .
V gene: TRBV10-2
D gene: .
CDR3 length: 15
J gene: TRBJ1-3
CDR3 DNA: TGCGCCAGCAGTATAGGCTACTACTCTGGAAACACCATATATTTT
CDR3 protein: CASSIGYYSGNTIYF

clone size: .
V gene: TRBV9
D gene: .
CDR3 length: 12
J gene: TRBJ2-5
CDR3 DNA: TGTGCCAGCAGCGGAGATCAAGAGACCCAGTACTTC
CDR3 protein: CASSGDQETQYF

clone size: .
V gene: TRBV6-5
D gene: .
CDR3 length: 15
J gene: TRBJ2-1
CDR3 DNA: TGTGCCAGCAGTTACTCTGGTCCGTCCTACAATGAGCAGTTCTTC
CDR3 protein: CASSYSGPSYNEQFF